This T cell receptor beta chain came from a study of CD8 T cells in ankylosing spondylitis. Making use of molecular barcodes, quantitative 5'-RACE generated TCR beta libraries. Using its own MiXCR run on the 5' RACE reads, TCRdb lists one record per CDR3 protein. The profile shows around 100,000 distinct CDR3 sequences, under 30% of them singletons. Whole-study results and caveats: Blood of patients with ankylosing spondylitis appeared to be characterized by a TCR beta motif of roughly eight highly homologous variants.

This clonotype was observed at least ten times. The target antigen is unknown. The CDR3 length is 17 residues. Per germline, CDR1 SGDLS and CDR2 YYNGEE. V gave up 4 bases and J gave up 4 bases; unmatched junction bases: 6. The V call is TRBV9, the J call TRBJ2-3, with TRBD2 matching 16 bases. Sequenced input: synovial fluid, either unsorted or a sorted T cell fraction (not recorded which). The clonotype was recovered from a male donor with ankylosing spondylitis. In nucleotides, the CDR3 is TGTGCCAGCAGCCACGCCGGGACTAGCGGGAGGGCAGATACGCAGTATTTT. It is translated as CASSHAGTSGRADTQYF.